This T cell receptor (beta chain) appears in the sequencing data of a study of blood T cell repertoires in COVID-19 (dated by TCRdb to about 2020). With respect to the entire study: Samples from collaborators originated in the United States, Italy and Spain and spanned both the acute and convalescent phases of COVID-19. The material from the prospective study consisted of cDNA or gDNA derived from T cells, B-cell-depleted T cells, or PBMCs. The dataset comprised deeply sampled blood TCRbeta repertoires from subjects exposed to, actively infected with, or recovered from COVID-19. The repertoires were made available in a free public database intended to serve as a resource for research on the immune response to SARS-CoV-2. Samples came from the ongoing ImmuneRACE study (first 160 participants) plus 1,254 subjects from 6 global collaborators. A de-identified subject ID, COVID-19 status, age in years and sex were almost always included in the sample metadata. Where available, HLA class I and class II types were taken from metadata supplied by the sample provider and were not determined by assay-based typing. General findings and caveats noted by the study authors: The quantity of clinical and demographic metadata differed by source and by participant and was supplied without curation.

TCRbeta CDR3 regions were amplified from genomic DNA using the immunoSEQ Assay, a bias-controlled multiplex PCR. In the original analysis: The number of nucleated cells in each sample was estimated from the amplification of reference gene primers within the assay. To quantify the absolute abundance of each unique TCRbeta CDR3 rearrangement, sequence reads were collapsed and filtered. For each sample, productive Simpson clonality was calculated as the square root of Simpson's diversity index across productive rearrangements. Entries here come from immuneACCESS through TCRdb and include only in-frame sequences with V and J called. Some clones fail to appear in such tables; in the studies checked, an unresolved V gene covers under half of the shortfall, and the cause of the remainder is unknown. V, J and clone size were drawn from that table, and D and trimming were deduced from the DNA. This sample gives some 370,000 clones in total; about four fifths of them show up just once. About 4.8% of the sample rests with the top ten.

This clone was detected only a few times. Its antigen is still unknown. No much larger clonotype is one base removed from it; base qualities were not supplied. Germline trimming amounts to 4 bases on V and 2 bases on J, with 6 as the count of junction bases outside the gene matches. The germline V gene sets CDR1 to SGHRS and CDR2 to YFSETQ. There are 16 amino acids in the CDR3, from cysteine to phenylalanine inclusive. Of all the DNA, just the CDR3 is kept, 48 bases in frame from base 1. Participants in the prospective study were aged roughly 18 to 100 years, lived in 24 United States geographic areas, and enrolled through a virtual design. To assign participants to cohorts, the prospective study relied on clinical history that participants themselves reported in a screening survey and a study questionnaire. Recovered participants in ImmuneRACE Cohort 3 were defined by two consecutive negative NP/OP PCR tests, clearance by a healthcare professional, or resolution of symptoms. Mobile phlebotomists in the prospective study collected whole blood, serum and a nasopharyngeal or oropharyngeal swab from every participant. Prospective study participants could optionally give additional blood draws and questionnaires over an approximately 2-month period. Blood samples from the prospective study were shipped frozen or at room temperature prior to DNA extraction.

Sequenced: PBMCs or T cells enriched from blood (not recorded which). This clonotype was sampled from a woman aged 45-59 years who had recovered from COVID-19. The rearranged chain carries TRBV5-1 and TRBJ1-2; 12 bases in between match TRBD1. The bases read TGCGCCAGCAGCCCCGGGACAGGGGGCTTAAACTATGGCTACACCTTC. Its protein product is CASSPGTGGLNYGYTF.